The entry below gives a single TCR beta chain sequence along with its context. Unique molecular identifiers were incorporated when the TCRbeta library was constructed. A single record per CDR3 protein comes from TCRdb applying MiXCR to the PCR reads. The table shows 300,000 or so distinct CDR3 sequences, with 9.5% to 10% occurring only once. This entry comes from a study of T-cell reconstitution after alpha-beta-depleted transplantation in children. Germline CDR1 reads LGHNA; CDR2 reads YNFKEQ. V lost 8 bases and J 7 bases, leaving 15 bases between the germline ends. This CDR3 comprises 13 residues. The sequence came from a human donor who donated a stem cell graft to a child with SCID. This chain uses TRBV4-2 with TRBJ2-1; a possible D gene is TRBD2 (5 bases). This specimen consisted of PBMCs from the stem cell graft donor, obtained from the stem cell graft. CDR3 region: CASRSVGGNEQFF. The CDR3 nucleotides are TGTGCCAGCCGCAGTGTTGGCGGGAATGAGCAGTTCTTC.